The 23 T cell receptor beta chains reported below all come from one sample, sequenced in a study of T cell clonality in common variable immunodeficiency. Only in-frame clones appear in the TCRdb table, and some are missing; sequencing was by immunoSEQ multiplex PCR. The sample holds tens of thousands of clones, and no clone turns up only once. Input material: peripheral blood mononuclear cells. The receptors stem from a person aged 18 to 70 in good health.

Ten or more counts support this clone. The CDR3 extends 3 residues past the end of the read, so its final part is completed from the germline J gene. Other nucleotide sequences in the sample specify the same CDR3. The chain recombines TRBV2 with TRBJ1-4; D gene ambiguous. Trimming cost V 9 bases and J 2 bases, with 13 bases left between them. This CDR3 has 14 amino acids. From germline, CDR1 is SNHLY and CDR2 FYNNEI. The CDR3 is CASTDTATNEKLFF. The sequenced part of the CDR3 DNA is TGTGCCAGTACCGACACCGCCACTAATGAAAAA.

This clone was observed many times. The CDR3 end is not reached by the read, which stops 3 residues before it; the germline J gene fills it in. The chain is built from TRBV19 and TRBJ2-5; 9 positions agree with TRBD2. The CDR3 is 14 amino acids. The germline V gene has CDR1 LNHDA and CDR2 SQIVND (reference sequence). Trimming removed 6 bases from V and 1 base from J; junction bases left unmatched: 3. Partial CDR3 DNA: TGTGCCAGTAGCCTAGCGGGGCTCCAAGAGACC. It is translated as CASSLAGLQET. The complete CDR3 protein is CASSLAGLQETQYF. Using reference TRBV19 and TRBJ2-5 for the parts outside the CDR3, the full variable domain is DGGITQSPKYLFRKEGQNVTLSCEQNLNHDAMYWYRQDPGQGLRLIYYSQIVNDFQKGDIAEGYSVSREKKESFPLTVTSAQKNPTAFYLCASSLAGLQETQYFGPGTRLLVL.

There are many counts of this clone. Read sequence stops 3 residues before the CDR3 end, and the germline J gene provides the missing end. The chain has TRBV28 and TRBJ2-5, with 9 bases matching TRBD1. Losses at the gene ends were 5 bases for V and 5 bases for J; bases not matched to a gene: 12. Germline CDR1 is MDHEN and CDR2 is SYDVKM. The CDR3 length is 16 residues. CDR3 sequence: CASSVPGQGLGETQYF. The sequenced CDR3 bases are TGTGCCAGCAGTGTGCCGGGACAGGGTTTGGGCGAGACC. The whole variable domain, filled in from reference TRBV28 and TRBJ2-5, reads DVKVTQSSRYLVKRTGEKVFLECVQDMDHENMFWYRQDPGLGLRLIYFSYDVKMKEKGDIPEGYSVSREKKERFSLILESASTNQTSMYLCASSVPGQGLGETQYFGPGTRLLVL.

This clone was recorded at least ten times. The sequenced fragment ends 3 residues before the CDR3 boundary, so the rest is inferred from the germline J gene. V gene TRBV20-1 combines with J gene TRBJ1-5, with 9 bases aligning to TRBD1. In germline, CDR1 is DFQATT, CDR2 SNEGSKA (reference sequence). This CDR3 has 17 amino acids. J gave up 1 base and V 4 bases, and 11 bases lay outside the gene matches. CDR3 protein: CSATHGQGLLSNQPQHF. The covered CDR3 bases are TGCAGTGCTACCCACGGACAGGGGCTCCTCAGCAATCAGCCC.

This clone appeared many times. The read terminates 3 residues before the CDR3 end, so the remaining end is supplied by the germline J gene. The genes are TRBV2 and TRBJ2-2; 9 nucleotides line up with TRBD1. There are 16 residues in the CDR3. Germline V gene lookup returns CDR1 SNHLY and CDR2 FYNNEI. V lost 4 bases to trimming and J lost 2 bases; unmatched junction nucleotides: 5. The CDR3 region is CASSGHRGPNTGELFF. CDR3 DNA, as far as it was read: TGTGCCAGCAGTGGACACAGGGGGCCTAACACCGGGGAG.

Turning to this clone: The sequence runs out 3 residues before the end of the CDR3; the remainder is reconstructed from the germline J gene. J is TRBJ1-5 and V is TRBV10-2; TRBD1 is a possible D gene (5 bases). The ends were cut back, 6 bases at V and 7 bases at J, with 10 bases in the middle. In germline, CDR1 is WSHSY, CDR2 SAAADI. The CDR3 is 12 residues long. The CDR3 bases that were read are TGCGCCAGCAGGCAGGGCAGACAGCCC. It yields the protein CASRQGRQP. The CDR3, in full, reads CASRQGRQPQHF.

Ten or more counts support this clone. The missing CDR3 end, 3 residues past where the read stops, is filled in from the germline J gene. The chain combines TRBV12-3 or TRBV12-4 with TRBJ1-2, with a tentative D call TRBD1 (5 bases). The CDR3 is 11 amino acids. The part of the CDR3 DNA that was read is TGTGCCAGCAGTCCAGGGCTGGGC. Its translation: CASSPGLG. The full CDR3 sequence reads CASSPGLGYTF.

At least ten counts were recorded for this clone. The CDR3 extends 3 residues past the end of the read, so its final part is completed from the germline J gene. The chain links TRBV20-1 to TRBJ2-7; TRBD1 aligns across 10 bases. Germline V gene lookup returns CDR1 DFQATT and CDR2 SNEGSKA (reference sequence). The CDR3 is 17 amino acids. Trimming took 6 bases from V and 4 from J; bases not matched to a gene: 18. CDR3 bases read: TGCAGTGCGCCCACCGTGGTTTCGGGACAGGGGTCTTACGAG. Encoded protein: CSAPTVVSGQGSYE. The CDR3 in full is CSAPTVVSGQGSYEQYF.

This clone was observed at least ten times. The read comes to an end 3 residues before the CDR3 does, leaving the germline J gene to fill in the end. V usage is TRBV5-1 and J usage is TRBJ1-5, with D perhaps TRBD1 (6 bases). Trimming shortened V by 4 bases and J by 5 bases, and 13 bases separated the two germline ends. Germline V gene sequence: CDR1 SGHRS, CDR2 YFSETQ. The CDR3 is 14 amino acids. The sequenced CDR3 bases are TGCGCCAGCAGCCCGGCAGGGGACGATCAGCCC. Its protein product is CASSPAGDDQP. From start to end, the CDR3 is CASSPAGDDQPQHF.

This clone was recorded many times. Read coverage stops 3 residues before the CDR3 terminus; the germline J gene supplies the remainder. The chain couples TRBV2 to TRBJ1-3; 8 bases line up with TRBD1. Germline-derived CDR1 and CDR2 are SNHLY and FYNNEI. Trimming at V came to 8 bases and at J to 2 bases, leaving 2 bases not matched to a gene. The CDR3 extends over 13 amino acids. The CDR3 loop reads CASQGAAGNTIYF. The sequenced CDR3 bases are TGTGCCAGCCAGGGGGCCGCTGGAAACACC.

This clone occurred many times. Read sequence stops 3 residues before the CDR3 end, and the germline J gene provides the missing end. V is TRBV7-3 and J is TRBJ1-1; a possible D gene is TRBD1 (6 bases). The CDR3 length is 13 residues. V was trimmed by 5 bases and J by 2 bases, leaving 9 bases between them. The V gene's germline CDR1 is SGHTA and CDR2 FQGTGA. CDR3 amino acids: CASSEQGNTEAFF. The CDR3 DNA, read in part, is TGTGCCAGCAGCGAACAGGGAAACACTGAA.

As for this clone: Coverage ceases 3 residues before the CDR3 finishes, and the germline J gene fills in the end. The gene calls are TRBV6-4 and TRBJ2-3; 12 nucleotides line up with TRBD2. The germline CDR1 and CDR2 sequences are MRHNA and SNTAGT. Trimming took 5 bases from V and 5 from J; bases not matched to a gene: 2. The CDR3 consists of 14 residues. The CDR3 is CASSLAGGQDTQYF. CDR3 DNA (partial): TGTGCCAGCAGTCTAGCGGGGGGGCAAGATACG.

This clone was seen a few times. Partial CDR3 DNA: TGCAGTGCTAGAACACCGGGACAGGGGATTGGGAACACTGAA. Translated, it gives CSARTPGQGIGNTE. Given in full, the CDR3 is CSARTPGQGIGNTEAFF. J is TRBJ1-1 and V is TRBV20-1; 10 bases fit TRBD1. The read comes to an end 3 residues before the CDR3 does, leaving the germline J gene to fill in the end. Germline V gives CDR1 DFQATT, CDR2 SNEGSKA (reference sequence). The CDR3 consists of 17 residues. Unmatched junction bases numbered 10, after V lost 2 bases and J lost 1 base.

This clone was counted many times. From the germline J gene comes the end of the CDR3, since the read stops 3 residues before it. The chain joins TRBV5-1 to TRBJ2-4; 9 bases align to TRBD2. The ends lost 0 bases at V and 5 bases at J; junction bases unmatched: 9. The CDR3 length is 17 residues. The germline V gene encodes CDR1 SGHRS and CDR2 YFSETQ. Incomplete CDR3 DNA: TGCGCCAGCAGCTTGGCTACAGCGGGGGGCCCACAAAACATT. Its protein is CASSLATAGGPQNI. The CDR3, in full, reads CASSLATAGGPQNIQYF.

This clone was found many times. CDR3 DNA, as far as it was read: TGCAGTGCTCCAACAGGGAGCTCTGGAAACACC. This gives the protein CSAPTGSSGNT. From start to end, the CDR3 is CSAPTGSSGNTIYF. The V gene is TRBV20-1, the J gene TRBJ1-3, with D perhaps TRBD1 (6 bases). The read finishes 3 residues shy of the CDR3 end, and the germline J gene is used to complete it. The CDR3 loop spans 14 amino acids. Trimming removed 5 bases at V and 0 bases at J, with 11 bases between. Germline V gene data show CDR1 as DFQATT and CDR2 as SNEGSKA (reference sequence).

The sample holds many counts of this clone. The CDR3 extends 3 residues past the end of the read, so its final part is completed from the germline J gene. V and J are TRBV10-3 and TRBJ2-7; possible D gene TRBD2, 6 bases. Germline assignment: CDR1 ENHRY and CDR2 SYGVKD. V dropped 2 bases and J dropped 2 bases, with 7 bases sitting between them. This CDR3 is 13 amino acids long. CDR3: CAISEGGTYEQYF. CDR3 bases read: TGTGCCATCAGTGAGGGGGGGACCTACGAG.

This clone was counted ten times or more. The CDR3 goes on 3 residues after the read ends, and that part is filled in from the germline J gene. V is TRBV10-2 and J is TRBJ1-6; D is uncertain. With 5 bases removed from V and 9 bases from J, the gap between germline ends came to 11 bases. The CDR3 has 13 residues. Germline V CDR1 and CDR2: WSHSY, SAAADI. Here the CDR3 reads CASSPQTLSPLHF. The CDR3 bases that were read are TGCGCCAGCAGTCCACAAACCCTTTCACCC.

Ten or more counts support this clone. The read ends 3 residues shy of where the CDR3 ends; the end is completed using the germline J gene. The chain recombines TRBV5-1 with TRBJ2-2, with TRBD2 matching 12 bases. V lost 1 base and J lost 3; bases outside the gene matches: 7. The CDR3 sequence is 18 residues long. CDR1 and CDR2 from the germline V gene are SGHRS and YFSETQ. CDR3 DNA, as far as it was read: TGCGCCAGCAGCTTGTACCCTAGCGGGAGGGCCGACACCGGGGAG. Translating it yields CASSLYPSGRADTGE. The whole CDR3 sequence is CASSLYPSGRADTGELFF.

A word on this clone: Read data end 3 residues before the CDR3 end; the end is taken from the germline J gene. The chain has TRBV2 and TRBJ1-2, with a tentative D call TRBD1 (5 bases). The V gene's germline CDR1 is SNHLY and CDR2 FYNNEI. There are 13 residues in the CDR3. The V and J ends lost 6 bases and 6 bases respectively, with 14 bases between them. The sequenced CDR3 bases are TGTGCCAGCAGCGAGGCGGGGGGGAATGGC. Residues: CASSEAGGNG. The entire CDR3 is CASSEAGGNGYTF. The whole variable domain, filled in from reference TRBV2 and TRBJ1-2, reads EPEVTQTPSHQVTQMGQEVILRCVPISNHLYFYWYRQILGQKVEFLVSFYNNEISEKSEIFDDQFSVERPDGSNFTLKIRSTKLEDSAMYFCASSEAGGNGYTFGSGTRLTVV.

This clone was recorded many times. The CDR3 here is CSALTGVVSSPLHF. The sequenced CDR3 bases are TGCAGTGCGCTCACAGGGGTTGTAAGTTCACCC. The J gene is TRBJ1-6, the V gene TRBV20-1; the match to TRBD1 covers 7 bases. The read finishes 3 residues shy of the CDR3 end, and the germline J gene is used to complete it. V lost 6 bases to trimming and J lost 9 bases; unmatched junction nucleotides: 11. From germline, CDR1 is DFQATT and CDR2 SNEGSKA (reference sequence). The CDR3 has 14 residues.

This clone was detected many times. Coverage ceases 3 residues before the CDR3 finishes, and the germline J gene fills in the end. The V gene is TRBV2, the J gene TRBJ2-4; 8 bases match TRBD1. The CDR3 covers 14 residues. Germline CDR1 reads SNHLY; CDR2 reads FYNNEI. V shed 2 bases, J shed 4 bases, and the junction held 1 base outside the gene matches. CDR3 DNA, as far as it was read: TGTGCCAGCAGTGAAAGGACAGGGAAAAACATT. This translates into CASSERTGKNI. The full-length CDR3 reads as CASSERTGKNIQYF.

This clone showed up many times. Coverage ceases 3 residues before the CDR3 finishes, and the germline J gene fills in the end. The V and J genes are TRBV30 and TRBJ1-1; D is unclear. Per germline, CDR1 GTSNPN and CDR2 SVGIG (reference sequence). CDR3 length: 13 amino acids. Between the trimmed V and J ends, which lost 5 bases and 0 bases, there was a span of 10 bases. This chain's CDR3 is CAWHGSVNTEAFF. The sequenced CDR3 bases are TGTGCCTGGCACGGGTCGGTGAACACTGAA.

At least ten counts were recorded for this clone. The junction does not match germline at one end; this may be a read error. Read sequence stops 3 residues before the CDR3 end, and the germline J gene provides the missing end. V and J are TRBV7-7 and TRBJ2-7; 7 bases fit TRBD1. Germline CDR1 is SSHAT and CDR2 is FNYEAQ (reference sequence). CDR3 length equals 12 residues. The part of the CDR3 DNA that was read is TGTGCTAGCAGCTTGGCAGGGGGCGAG. Translated: CASSLAGGE. In full, the CDR3 reads CASSLAGGEQYF.